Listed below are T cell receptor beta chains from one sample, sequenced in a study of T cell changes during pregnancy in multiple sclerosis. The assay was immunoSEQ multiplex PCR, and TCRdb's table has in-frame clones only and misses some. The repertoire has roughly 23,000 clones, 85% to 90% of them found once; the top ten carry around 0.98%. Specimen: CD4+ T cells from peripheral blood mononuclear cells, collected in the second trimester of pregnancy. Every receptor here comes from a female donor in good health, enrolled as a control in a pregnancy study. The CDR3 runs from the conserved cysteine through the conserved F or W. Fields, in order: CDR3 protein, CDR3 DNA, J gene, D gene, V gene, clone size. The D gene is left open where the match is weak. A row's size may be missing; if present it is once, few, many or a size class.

CDR3aa: CASSLDSLQDQPQHF
CDR3nt: TGCGCCAGCAGCTTGGACAGCCTTCAGGATCAGCCCCAGCATTTT
j_gene: TRBJ1-5
d_gene: .
v_gene: TRBV5-1
abundance: .

CDR3aa: CATTAQPGRGEGYGYTF
CDR3nt: TGTGCCACCACCGCCCAGCCGGGGAGAGGAGAAGGCTATGGCTACACCTTC
j_gene: TRBJ1-2
d_gene: .
v_gene: TRBV15
abundance: .

CDR3aa: CASSYSGNDNSPLHF
CDR3nt: TGTGCCAGCAGTTACTCTGGCAATGATAATTCACCCCTCCACTTT
j_gene: TRBJ1-6
d_gene: .
v_gene: TRBV6-6
abundance: .

CDR3aa: CASSDGQGKAKNIQYF
CDR3nt: TGCGCCAGCAGTGATGGACAGGGCAAAGCCAAAAACATTCAGTACTTC
j_gene: TRBJ2-4
d_gene: TRBD1
v_gene: TRBV10-2
abundance: .

CDR3aa: CASSVAGVKSTGELFF
CDR3nt: TGTGCCAGCAGCGTAGCCGGGGTCAAGAGCACCGGGGAGCTGTTTTTT
j_gene: TRBJ2-2
d_gene: .
v_gene: TRBV9
abundance: .

CDR3aa: CASSSTRGARTGDNYGYTF
CDR3nt: TGTGCCAGCAGCTCTACCAGGGGGGCTCGGACAGGGGATAACTATGGCTACACCTTC
j_gene: TRBJ1-2
d_gene: TRBD1
v_gene: TRBV11-2
abundance: .

CDR3aa: CATRESVAGGAGELFF
CDR3nt: TGTGCCACGAGGGAAAGTGTAGCGGGGGGGGCCGGGGAGCTGTTTTTT
j_gene: TRBJ2-2
d_gene: TRBD2
v_gene: TRBV2
abundance: .

CDR3aa: CASSQDLLRGNRNEQFF
CDR3nt: TGCGCCAGCAGCCAAGATTTATTGCGGGGTAATAGGAATGAGCAGTTCTTC
j_gene: TRBJ2-1
d_gene: .
v_gene: TRBV4-3
abundance: .

CDR3aa: CAWSAGLAVVYEQYF
CDR3nt: TGTGCCTGGAGCGCCGGACTAGCGGTCGTCTACGAGCAGTACTTC
j_gene: TRBJ2-7
d_gene: TRBD2
v_gene: TRBV30
abundance: .

CDR3aa: CASSYGGRTDTQYF
CDR3nt: TGTGCCAGCAGTTACGGGGGCCGCACAGATACGCAGTATTTT
j_gene: TRBJ2-3
d_gene: .
v_gene: TRBV6-6
abundance: .

CDR3aa: CASSYREGETQYF
CDR3nt: TGTGCCAGCAGTTACCGAGAGGGTGAGACCCAGTACTTC
j_gene: TRBJ2-5
d_gene: .
v_gene: TRBV6-6
abundance: .

CDR3aa: CASSLEGSGLAGVTQYF
CDR3nt: TGCGCCAGCAGCTTGGAGGGGTCTGGACTAGCGGGAGTGACCCAGTACTTC
j_gene: TRBJ2-5
d_gene: TRBD2
v_gene: TRBV5-1
abundance: .

CDR3aa: CASSLGGGGSFDTQYF
CDR3nt: TGTGCTAGCAGCTTAGGGGGGGGAGGGTCCTTCGATACGCAGTATTTT
j_gene: TRBJ2-3
d_gene: .
v_gene: TRBV7-7
abundance: .

CDR3aa: CATSRLVGQGAHEQYF
CDR3nt: TGTGCCACCAGCAGATTGGTAGGACAGGGGGCCCACGAGCAGTACTTC
j_gene: TRBJ2-7
d_gene: TRBD1
v_gene: TRBV15
abundance: once

CDR3aa: CASSESLALGNEQFF
CDR3nt: TGCGCCAGCAGTGAGTCCCTCGCCCTCGGGAATGAGCAGTTCTTC
j_gene: TRBJ2-1
d_gene: .
v_gene: TRBV10-1
abundance: .

CDR3aa: CASSFRPGLADTGELFF
CDR3nt: TGCGCCAGCAGCTTTCGACCGGGACTAGCGGACACCGGGGAGCTGTTTTTT
j_gene: TRBJ2-2
d_gene: TRBD2
v_gene: TRBV5-1
abundance: .

CDR3aa: CASSLGQLAANNEQFF
CDR3nt: TGTGCCAGCAGCTTGGGCCAACTAGCGGCCAACAATGAGCAGTTCTTC
j_gene: TRBJ2-1
d_gene: TRBD2
v_gene: TRBV5-4
abundance: .

CDR3aa: CASSLGTALLWDF
CDR3nt: TGTGCCAGCAGCTTGGGGACAGCCCTCCTCTGGGATTTT
j_gene: TRBJ1-3
d_gene: .
v_gene: TRBV5-4
abundance: .

CDR3aa: CASSSTYEQYF
CDR3nt: TGTGCCAGCAGCTCTACCTACGAGCAGTACTTC
j_gene: TRBJ2-7
d_gene: .
v_gene: TRBV6-5
abundance: .

CDR3aa: CASRASGQHNQPQHF
CDR3nt: TGTGCCAGCAGAGCCTCAGGACAGCACAATCAGCCCCAGCATTTT
j_gene: TRBJ1-5
d_gene: .
v_gene: TRBV6-5
abundance: once

CDR3aa: CATSSGDRGNSLLHF
CDR3nt: TGTGCCACCAGCAGCGGAGACAGGGGGAATTCACTCCTCCACTTT
j_gene: TRBJ1-6
d_gene: TRBD1
v_gene: TRBV15
abundance: .

CDR3aa: CSGSGTGGNNYGYTF
CDR3nt: TGCAGCGGATCCGGGACAGGGGGCAATAACTATGGCTACACCTTC
j_gene: TRBJ1-2
d_gene: TRBD1
v_gene: TRBV29-1
abundance: .

CDR3aa: CASSLALTAGASYNSPLHF
CDR3nt: TGTGCCAGCAGCTTGGCCCTAACTGCAGGGGCCTCCTATAATTCACCCCTCCACTTT
j_gene: TRBJ1-6
d_gene: .
v_gene: TRBV5-6
abundance: few

CDR3aa: CASSQDHRGYMNTEAFF
CDR3nt: TGCGCCAGCAGCCAAGATCACCGGGGATACATGAACACTGAAGCTTTCTTT
j_gene: TRBJ1-1
d_gene: .
v_gene: TRBV4-3
abundance: .

CDR3aa: CASSIGGSYNEQFF
CDR3nt: TGTGCCAGTAGTATCGGGGGGTCCTACAATGAGCAGTTCTTC
j_gene: TRBJ2-1
d_gene: TRBD2
v_gene: TRBV19
abundance: .

CDR3aa: CASSYSGQLNQPQHF
CDR3nt: TGTGCCAGCAGCTACTCGGGACAGCTAAATCAGCCCCAGCATTTT
j_gene: TRBJ1-5
d_gene: TRBD1
v_gene: TRBV7-9
abundance: .

CDR3aa: CASSIRAVSTDTQYF
CDR3nt: TGTGCCAGTAGTATTCGTGCGGTTAGCACAGATACGCAGTATTTT
j_gene: TRBJ2-3
d_gene: .
v_gene: TRBV19
abundance: once

CDR3aa: CAVYRENTGELFF
CDR3nt: TGTGCCGTATACAGGGAGAACACCGGGGAGCTGTTTTTT
j_gene: TRBJ2-2
d_gene: .
v_gene: TRBV10-3
abundance: few

CDR3aa: CASSLWTGNSGANVLTF
CDR3nt: TGTGCCAGCAGCTTATGGACAGGAAACTCTGGGGCCAACGTCCTGACTTTC
j_gene: TRBJ2-6
d_gene: TRBD1
v_gene: TRBV7-6
abundance: .

CDR3aa: CASSLVGTGGSFGNEQFF
CDR3nt: TGCGCCAGCAGCTTGGTCGGGACAGGGGGATCTTTTGGGAATGAGCAGTTCTTC
j_gene: TRBJ2-1
d_gene: TRBD1
v_gene: TRBV5-1
abundance: .

CDR3aa: CASSSGSSLNGYTF
CDR3nt: TGTGCCAGCAGTTCCGGGTCCTCCCTGAACGGCTACACCTTC
j_gene: TRBJ1-2
d_gene: .
v_gene: TRBV6-1
abundance: once

CDR3aa: CASSFPGDRARETQYF
CDR3nt: TGTGCCAGCAGCTTCCCTGGGGACAGGGCGAGGGAGACCCAGTACTTC
j_gene: TRBJ2-5
d_gene: TRBD1
v_gene: TRBV7-8
abundance: .